The 7 T cell receptor beta chains presented below share a single source sample, sequenced in a study of early T cells in non-severe SARS-CoV-2 infection (dated by TCRdb to the early 2020s). Library method: 5' RACE. TCRdb records NextSeq 500 as the sequencer. In-frame beta chains were kept once TCRdb had trimmed the public reads at Q25 with fastp and called clones with MiXCR. Each entry is one CDR3 protein sequence, shown with its most common DNA and genes. This sample has tens of thousands of distinct CDR3 sequences in its table, and roughly 8.7% of those were observed once. About 6.1% of the sample is held by the ten biggest clonotypes. Sequencing input: whole blood. All receptors derive from an adult who was a healthcare worker with PCR-confirmed SARS-CoV-2 infection or an uninfected control (not recorded which).

This clonotype was detected a few times. J is TRBJ2-1 and V is TRBV20-1; D not certain. The CDR3 extends over 11 amino acids. With 3 bases removed from V and 10 bases from J, the gap between germline ends came to 10 bases. Germline assignment: CDR1 DFQATT and CDR2 SNEGSKA (reference sequence). The CDR3 DNA reads TGCAGTGCTAGTCCCGTTTTCGAGCAGTTCTTC. Translating it yields CSASPVFEQFF.

This clonotype has at least ten counts. V is TRBV7-9 and J is TRBJ2-3; 7 bases are shared with TRBD2. The ends lost 1 base at V and 6 bases at J; junction bases unmatched: 7. The CDR3 spans 15 residues. Germline CDR1 is SEHNR and CDR2 is FQNEAQ (reference sequence). CDR3 nucleotides: TGTGCCAGCAGCTTAGACGCGGGAGACTGGGATACGCAGTATTTT. It is translated as CASSLDAGDWDTQYF. The variable domain in full, completed from reference TRBV7-9 and TRBJ2-3, reads DTGVSQNPRHKITKRGQNVTFRCDPISEHNRLYWYRQTLGQGPEFLTYFQNEAQLEKSRLLSDRFSAERPKGSFSTLEIQRTEQGDSAMYLCASSLDAGDWDTQYFGPGTRLTVL.

This clonotype was observed many times. J is TRBJ2-1 and V is TRBV3-1; D unresolved. Germline V gene sequence: CDR1 LGHDT, CDR2 YNNKEL (reference sequence). Trimming left V 4 bases short and J 1 base short, with 17 bases between. The CDR3 contains 17 residues. CDR3 DNA sequence: TGTGCCAGCAGCCCCCAAGTGGGTCAAAGTTCCTACAATGAGCAGTTCTTC. Amino acid sequence: CASSPQVGQSSYNEQFF.

This clonotype was seen ten or more times. This chain joins TRBV3-1 and TRBJ2-3; a weak D match, TRBD1 (5 bases). Trimming shortened V by 5 bases and J by 3 bases, and 18 bases separated the two germline ends. This CDR3 region has 16 residues. Germline CDR1 and CDR2: LGHDT and YNNKEL (reference sequence). CDR3 residues: CASSSRLPTETDTQYF. CDR3 coding DNA: TGTGCCAGCAGCTCGCGACTCCCGACAGAAACAGATACGCAGTATTTT.

This clonotype was seen more than once but under ten times. This chain connects TRBV24-1 to TRBJ2-1, with D hard to call. Germline lookup yields CDR1 KGHDR and CDR2 SFDVKD. The CDR3 sequence is 14 residues long. V dropped 3 bases and J dropped 6 bases, with 11 bases sitting between them. The CDR3 protein is CATSDPLEPNEQFF. Written as DNA, the CDR3 is TGTGCCACCAGTGATCCGCTAGAGCCCAATGAGCAGTTCTTC.

The chain recombines TRBV5-6 with TRBJ1-6; a possible D gene is TRBD1 (5 bases). Germline CDR1 reads SGHDT; CDR2 reads YYEEEE. The CDR3 covers 15 residues. V lost 2 bases and J 10 bases, leaving 16 bases between the germline ends. The CDR3 bases are TGTGCCAGCAGCTTCCGGGGGGTAGAGGGGTCACCCCTCCACTTT. This gives the protein CASSFRGVEGSPLHF.

The chain employs TRBV4-3 and TRBJ2-7, with D uncertain. CDR1 is LGHNA, CDR2 YSLEER, per germline. CDR3 size: 13 residues. The V end lost 1 base, the J end lost 6 bases, and 10 bases lay between the germline ends. The CDR3 spells CASSQGPSLEQYF. CDR3 sequence (DNA): TGCGCCAGCAGCCAAGGCCCTAGTCTCGAGCAGTACTTC.